Below, 20 T cell receptor beta chains from the same sample are listed, as sequenced in a study of cytotoxic CD8 clonotypes in ibrutinib-treated CLL. Sequencing was performed with immunoSEQ multiplex PCR; in TCRdb, only in-frame clones are kept and a portion is missing. This table has fewer than 85,000 clones, roughly 83% appearing once. The material was PBMCs, obtained after 12 months of ibrutinib treatment. These receptors all come from a human donor with chronic lymphocytic leukemia.

This clone occurred a few times. The chain links TRBV7-2 to TRBJ2-5; perhaps D is TRBD1 or TRBD2 (5 bases each). The germline CDR1 and CDR2 sequences are SGHTA and FQGNSA. V was pared by 4 bases and J by 4 bases, with 13 bases between. The CDR3 length is 14 residues. Here the CDR3 DNA reads TGTGCCAGCAGCTCACGGCGAGGGGCAGAGACCCAGTACTTC. Its translation is CASSSRRGAETQYF.

This clone showed up just once. The chain's CDR3 is CASSQDRGGAYEQYF. The DNA for the CDR3 is TGCGCCAGCAGCCAAGACAGGGGGGGGGCCTACGAGCAGTACTTC. This chain joins TRBV4-3 and TRBJ2-7, with D tentatively TRBD1 or TRBD2 (7 bases each). In germline, CDR1 is LGHNA, CDR2 YSLEER. Trimming shortened V by 0 bases and J by 2 bases, and 11 bases separated the two germline ends. CDR3 size: 15 residues.

The chain uses TRBV18 and TRBJ2-1; no reliable D call. The V gene's germline CDR1 is KGHSH and CDR2 LQKENI. The CDR3 length is 13 residues. V shed 0 bases and J shed 8 bases, with 8 bases lying between them. The CDR3: CASSPPSDYEQFF. DNA of the CDR3: TGTGCCAGCTCACCACCGTCCGACTATGAGCAGTTCTTC.

There are a few counts of this clone. The chain carries TRBV6-5 and TRBJ1-3; D is uncertain. V lost 4 bases and J lost 8, with 9 bases in between. The CDR3 totals 12 residues. CDR1 is MNHEY, CDR2 SVGAGI, per germline. For the CDR3, the DNA is TGTGCCAGCAGTTCCTTTGGGGACACCATATATTTT. Translation gives CASSSFGDTIYF.

The chain employs TRBV6-5 and TRBJ2-1; 8 nucleotides match TRBD2. Germline V lookup: CDR1 MNHEY, CDR2 SVGAGI. This CDR3 is 14 amino acids long. V gave up 6 bases and J gave up 8 bases; unmatched junction bases: 9. CDR3 sequence (DNA): TGTGCCAGCAGGCCGGGACTAGTACGCGATGAGCAGTTCTTC. Its protein is CASRPGLVRDEQFF.

Only one count was recorded for this clone. This rearrangement joins TRBV6-1 to TRBJ1-5, with D possibly being TRBD1 (6 bases). Trimming left V 7 bases short and J 0 bases short, with 13 bases between. This CDR3 is built from 15 residues. Germline CDR1 MNHNS, CDR2 SASEGT. CDR3 in amino acids: CASTQTGHSNQPQHF. The CDR3 bases are TGTGCCAGCACCCAGACAGGACATAGCAATCAGCCCCAGCATTTT.

This sequence joins TRBV20-1 and TRBJ2-7, with unresolved D. The CDR3 covers 9 residues. Germline V gives CDR1 DFQATT, CDR2 SNEGSKA (reference sequence). Between the trimmed V and J ends, which lost 6 bases and 7 bases, there was a span of 7 bases. CDR3 sequence reads: CSAPGEQYF. CDR3 nucleotide sequence: TGCAGTGCGCCCGGGGAGCAGTACTTC.

The chain carries TRBV21-1 and TRBJ1-3; TRBD1 is the table's D call, not checked against the DNA. TRBV21-1 is a known pseudogene. CDR3 length equals 14 residues. This CDR3 reads CASSNRQVRNTIYF. The DNA of the CDR3 is TGTGCCAGCAGCAACAGACAGGTTCGAAACACCATATATTTT.

The V call is TRBV6-6, the J call TRBJ1-3, with D hard to call. V was pared by 10 bases and J by 4 bases, with 8 bases between. The CDR3 extends over 11 amino acids. CDR1 is MNHNY and CDR2 is SVGAGI in the germline V gene (reference sequence). CDR3: CATQLGNTIYF. CDR3 nucleotide sequence: TGTGCCACCCAGTTGGGAAACACCATATATTTT.

The CDR3 protein is CASSAQRGGTDTQYF. The CDR3 DNA follows: TGTGCCAGCAGTGCCCAGCGGGGAGGGACAGATACGCAGTATTTT. This sequence joins TRBV28 and TRBJ2-3; 7 nucleotides align to TRBD2. Germline assignment: CDR1 MDHEN and CDR2 SYDVKM. V lost 5 bases and J lost 3; bases outside the gene matches: 8. The CDR3 spans 15 residues.

V is TRBV7-2 and J is TRBJ2-7, with D possibly TRBD1 on 5 matching bases. There are 15 residues in the CDR3. Trimming took off 1 base at V and 2 bases at J, with 12 bases between the two ends. The germline V gene encodes CDR1 SGHTA and CDR2 FQGNSA. The CDR3 sequence is CASSLVSAGPYEQYF. CDR3 DNA: TGTGCCAGCAGCTTAGTATCGGCAGGGCCCTACGAGCAGTACTTC.

The chain combines TRBV28 with TRBJ2-7; TRBD2 aligns across 8 bases. This CDR3 has 16 residues. Germline-derived CDR1 and CDR2 are MDHEN and SYDVKM. V shed 2 bases and J 2 bases; nucleotides not matched to a gene: 8. The CDR3 here is CASSLGSGSRPYEQYF. The CDR3, as DNA: TGTGCCAGCAGTTTAGGGAGCGGGAGTCGCCCCTACGAGCAGTACTTC.

In this sample, this clone turned up a few times. The V call is TRBV6-4, the J call TRBJ1-6; D uncertain. Germline V gene lookup returns CDR1 MRHNA and CDR2 SNTAGT. The CDR3 spans 13 residues. V gave up 6 bases and J gave up 1 base, with 4 bases separating them. The chain's CDR3 is CASRPSYNSPLHF. The CDR3 coding sequence is TGTGCCAGCAGGCCGTCCTATAATTCACCCCTCCACTTT.

The V and J genes are TRBV10-3 and TRBJ2-7; 8 nucleotides align to TRBD2. Trimming at V came to 3 bases and at J to 4 bases, leaving 8 bases not matched to a gene. CDR1 and CDR2 from the germline V gene are ENHRY and SYGVKD. The CDR3 is made up of 15 amino acids. The CDR3 loop reads CAISDSGGGTYEQYF. The CDR3 DNA is TGTGCCATCAGTGATTCGGGCGGGGGGACGTACGAGCAGTACTTC.

There are a few counts of this clone. The CDR3 loop is CASSPDVGQGTTNEKLFF. CDR3 DNA: TGTGCCAGCAGCCCGGATGTGGGACAGGGGACAACTAATGAAAAACTGTTTTTT. The V and J genes are TRBV5-4 and TRBJ1-4, with TRBD1 identical over 10 bases. V shed 4 bases and J 0 bases; nucleotides not matched to a gene: 9. The germline V gene encodes CDR1 SGHNT and CDR2 YYREEE (reference sequence). The CDR3 covers 18 residues.

The V gene is TRBV11-3, the J gene TRBJ2-5; D unclear. The V and J ends lost 0 bases and 1 base respectively, with 0 bases between them. The CDR3 sequence is 12 residues long. The germline CDR1 and CDR2 sequences are SGHNT and YENEEA. This CDR3 is CASSLDQETQYF. In nucleotides, the CDR3 is TGTGCCAGCAGCTTAGACCAAGAGACCCAGTACTTC.

The table lists this clone with a few counts. The V gene is TRBV2, the J gene TRBJ2-2; 8 bases align to TRBD1. V was clipped by 6 bases and J by 6 bases; unmatched bases: 12. Germline-derived CDR1 and CDR2 are SNHLY and FYNNEI. This CDR3 has 16 amino acids. The CDR3 protein is CASREQLRTGSGELFF. In DNA form, the CDR3 reads TGTGCCAGCAGAGAACAACTCCGGACAGGGTCCGGGGAGCTGTTTTTT.

The chain links TRBV5-1 to TRBJ2-3; no reliable D call. There are 12 residues in the CDR3. V was clipped by 0 bases and J by 5 bases, with 4 bases between them. CDR1 and CDR2 from the germline V gene are SGHRS and YFSETQ. The CDR3 here is CASSLALDTQYF. Written as DNA, the CDR3 is TGCGCCAGCAGCTTGGCCTTAGATACGCAGTATTTT.

This clone was picked up many times. The chain is built from TRBV28 and TRBJ2-7; 8 positions agree with TRBD1. The length of the CDR3 is 18 residues. CDR1 is MDHEN, CDR2 SYDVKM, per germline. The V gene end was trimmed by 3 bases and the J gene end by 3 bases; junction bases not matched to a gene: 16. DNA of the CDR3: TGTGCCAGCAGTTTGTGGGGTGGGACCCACAGGGGGAACTACGAGCAGTACTTC. This encodes CASSLWGGTHRGNYEQYF.

The chain recombines TRBV11-3 with TRBJ2-3, with 7 bases identical to TRBD2. Unmatched junction bases numbered 11, after V lost 5 bases and J lost 3 bases. Germline V CDR1 and CDR2: SGHNT, YENEEA. The CDR3 is 16 residues long. CDR3 protein: CASSPGLPGGTDTQYF. In nucleotides, the CDR3 is TGTGCCAGCAGCCCCGGACTGCCCGGGGGGACAGATACGCAGTATTTT. Filled out from reference TRBV11-3 and TRBJ2-3, the complete variable domain reads EAGVVQSPRYKIIEKKQPVAFWCNPISGHNTLYWYLQNLGQGPELLIRYENEEAVDDSQLPKDRFSAERLKGVDSTLKIQPAELGDSAVYLCASSPGLPGGTDTQYFGPGTRLTVL.